This T cell receptor (beta chain) was recorded in a study of cytomegalovirus exposure and HLA in healthy donors. Study overall: Earlier findings included some 120 million unique TCR beta sequences obtained from 150 million to 200 million T cells.

The PCR contained 60 Vbeta and 13 Jbeta primers. Data came from immunoSEQ multiplex PCR; TCRdb stores just in-frame clones and leaves some out. Here the sample table reports 70,000 or so clones. Germline V lookup: CDR1 ENHRY, CDR2 SYGVKD. The V gene lost 8 bases and the J gene lost 4 bases, with 13 bases spanning the gap. The CDR3 covers 13 residues. To note about this clone: Its antigen is undetermined.

Study results and limitations: In a later analysis, V- and J-gene trimming of beta chains associated with a DCLRE1C missense variant, replicated independently. The listing of some 170 TCR beta chains classed them as cytomegalovirus-associated.

This chain joins TRBV10-3 and TRBJ2-3; D remains unclear. Sequencing was carried out using PBMCs. This receptor was obtained from a female donor in good health and CMV-seropositive. The CDR3 loop is CAIGATVPDTQYF. The CDR3, as DNA: TGTGCCATCGGTGCTACTGTGCCAGATACGCAGTATTTT.